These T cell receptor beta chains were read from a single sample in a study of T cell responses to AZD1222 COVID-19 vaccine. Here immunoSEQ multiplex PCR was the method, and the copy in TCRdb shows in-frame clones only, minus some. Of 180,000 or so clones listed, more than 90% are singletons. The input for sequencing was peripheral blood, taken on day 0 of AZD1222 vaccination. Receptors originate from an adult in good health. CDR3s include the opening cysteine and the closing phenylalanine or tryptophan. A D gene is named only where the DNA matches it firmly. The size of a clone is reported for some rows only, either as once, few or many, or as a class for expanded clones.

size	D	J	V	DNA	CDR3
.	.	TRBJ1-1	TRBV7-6	TGTGCCAGCAGCTTACAGAGAGAAGCTTTCTTT	CASSLQREAFF
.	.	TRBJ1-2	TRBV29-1	TGCAGCGTTGAAGCGGACTCCGCCTATGGCTACACCTTC	CSVEADSAYGYTF
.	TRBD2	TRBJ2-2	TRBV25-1	TGTGCCAGCAGTGGCCTGACTAGCGGGAGGGCCGCCGGGGAGCTGTTTTTT	CASSGLTSGRAAGELFF
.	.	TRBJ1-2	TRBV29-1	TGCAGCATCGAAGGGTATTCTGCCTTC	CSIEGYSAF
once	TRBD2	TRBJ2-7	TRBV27	TGTGCCAGCAGTTCTAGCGGGAGTTTGTACGAGCAGTACTTC	CASSSSGSLYEQYF
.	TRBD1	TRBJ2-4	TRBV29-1	TGCAGCGTCCGACAGGGCCAAAACATTCAGTACTTC	CSVRQGQNIQYF
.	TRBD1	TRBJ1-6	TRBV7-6	TGTGCCAGCAGCCTGGGACAGACAGATAATTCACCCCTCCACTTT	CASSLGQTDNSPLHF
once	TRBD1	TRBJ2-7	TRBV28	TGTGCCAGCAGTGAAGGACAGGGATACTACGAGCAGTACTTC	CASSEGQGYYEQYF
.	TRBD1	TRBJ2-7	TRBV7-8	TGTGCCAGCAGCGTGGGACAGGGGGCCTACGAGCAGTACTTC	CASSVGQGAYEQYF
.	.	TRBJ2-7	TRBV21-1	TGTGCCAGCAGCAAAGTAGAGGAAAGACTAGCGGGACCCTACGAGCAGTACTTC	CASSKVEERLAGPYEQYF
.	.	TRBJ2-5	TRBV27	TGTGCCAGCAGTCCTCGTCGGGGGGACACCGCTACCCAGTACTTC	CASSPRRGDTATQYF
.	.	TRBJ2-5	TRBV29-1	TGCAGCGTTAGTGGATCCCAAGAGACCCAGTACTTC	CSVSGSQETQYF
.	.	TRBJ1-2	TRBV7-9	TGTGCCAGCAGCCCCGACTATGGCTACACCTTC	CASSPDYGYTF
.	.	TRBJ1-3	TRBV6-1	TGTGCCAGCAGTGTGGGGGGGACTCTCTCTGGAAACACCATATATTTT	CASSVGGTLSGNTIYF
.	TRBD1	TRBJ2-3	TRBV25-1	TGTGCCAGCAGGGACAGGTCTTTTAGCACAGATACGCAGTATTTT	CASRDRSFSTDTQYF
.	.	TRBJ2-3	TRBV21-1	TGTGCCAGCAGGGGCGAAGAAACAGATACGCAGTATTTT	CASRGEETDTQYF
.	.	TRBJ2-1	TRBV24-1	TGTGCCACCAGTGATCTGACAGAAACTACCTACAATGAGCAGTTCTTC	CATSDLTETTYNEQFF
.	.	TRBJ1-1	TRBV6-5	TGTGCCAGCAGTCCTTCAGGGGAGAGCACTGAAGCTTTCTTT	CASSPSGESTEAFF
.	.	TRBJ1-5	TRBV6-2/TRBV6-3	TGTGCCAGCAGTTACAGCCTAAGGCAGCCGGGTCAGCCCCAGCATTTT	CASSYSLRQPGQPQHF
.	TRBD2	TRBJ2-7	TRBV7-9	TGTGCCAGCAGCTTACAGGCGGGAGGAGGCCGCTACGAGCAGTACTTC	CASSLQAGGGRYEQYF
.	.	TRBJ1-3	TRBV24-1	TGTGCCACCAGTGATCCCGACCGCCCGCCCGGGGGCTCTGGAAACACCATATATTTT	CATSDPDRPPGGSGNTIYF
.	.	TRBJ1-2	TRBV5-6	TGTGCCAGCAGCCCACCCGGCCGTTGGGGAGGCTACACCTTC	CASSPPGRWGGYTF
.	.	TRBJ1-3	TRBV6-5	TGTGCCAGCAGTCTGGGCCTTGGAAACACCATATATTTT	CASSLGLGNTIYF
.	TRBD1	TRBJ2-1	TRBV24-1	TGTGCCACCACGGGGACAGAGACTAATGAGCAGTTCTTC	CATTGTETNEQFF
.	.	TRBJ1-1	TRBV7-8	TGTGCCAGCAGTTCCCAGACCGGGAACACTGAAGCTTTCTTT	CASSSQTGNTEAFF
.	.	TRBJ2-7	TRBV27	TGTGCCAGCAGTTTTTCCTCGGCGTCGGGAGTAGCCTACGAGCAGTACTTC	CASSFSSASGVAYEQYF